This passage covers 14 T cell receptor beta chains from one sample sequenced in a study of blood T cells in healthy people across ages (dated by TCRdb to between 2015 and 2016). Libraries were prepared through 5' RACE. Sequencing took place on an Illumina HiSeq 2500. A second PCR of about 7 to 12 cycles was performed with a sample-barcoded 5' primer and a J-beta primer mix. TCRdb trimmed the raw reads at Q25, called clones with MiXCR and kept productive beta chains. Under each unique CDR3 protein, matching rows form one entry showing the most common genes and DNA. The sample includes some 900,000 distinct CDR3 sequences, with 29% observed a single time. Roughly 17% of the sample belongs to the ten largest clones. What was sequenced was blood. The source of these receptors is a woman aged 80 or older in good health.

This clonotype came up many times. CDR3 residues: CASSQDPGVAYEQYF. The CDR3 DNA reads as TGCGCCAGCAGCCAAGACCCAGGGGTAGCCTACGAGCAGTACTTC. The chain has TRBV4-1 and TRBJ2-7, with TRBD1 as a possible D gene (6 bases). V shed 0 bases and J shed 2 bases, with 11 bases lying between them. The CDR3 runs 15 residues. Looked up from germline, CDR1 is MGHRA and CDR2 is YSYEKL.

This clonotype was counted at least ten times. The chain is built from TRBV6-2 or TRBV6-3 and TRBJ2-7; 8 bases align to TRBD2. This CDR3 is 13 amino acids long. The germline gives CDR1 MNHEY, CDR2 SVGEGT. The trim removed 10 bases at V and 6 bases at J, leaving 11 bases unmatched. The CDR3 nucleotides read TGTGCCATCGAACCGGGACTAGGTCTCGAGCAGTACTTC. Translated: CAIEPGLGLEQYF.

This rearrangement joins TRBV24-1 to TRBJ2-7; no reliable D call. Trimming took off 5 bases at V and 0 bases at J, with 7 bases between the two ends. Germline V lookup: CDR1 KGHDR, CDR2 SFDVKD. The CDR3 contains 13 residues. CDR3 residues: CATSGMTSYEQYF. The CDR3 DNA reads TGTGCCACCAGTGGAATGACCTCCTACGAGCAGTACTTC.

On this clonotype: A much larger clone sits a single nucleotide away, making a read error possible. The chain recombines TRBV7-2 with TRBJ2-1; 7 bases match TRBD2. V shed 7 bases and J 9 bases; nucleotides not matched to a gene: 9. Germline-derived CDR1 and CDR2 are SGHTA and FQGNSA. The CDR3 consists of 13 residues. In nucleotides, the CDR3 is TGTGCCAGCACGAGGACTGGCGGGGGTGAGCAGTTCTTC. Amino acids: CASTRTGGGEQFF.

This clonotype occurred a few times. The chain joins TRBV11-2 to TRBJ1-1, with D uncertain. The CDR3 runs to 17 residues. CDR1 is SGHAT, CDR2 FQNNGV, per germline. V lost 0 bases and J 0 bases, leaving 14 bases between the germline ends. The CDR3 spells CASSLDRRVGVNTEAFF. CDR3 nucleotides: TGTGCCAGCAGCTTAGATAGGCGTGTAGGTGTGAACACTGAAGCTTTCTTT. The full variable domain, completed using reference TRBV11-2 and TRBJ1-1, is EAGVAQSPRYKIIEKRQSVAFWCNPISGHATLYWYQQILGQGPKLLIQFQNNGVVDDSQLPKDRFSAERLKGVDSTLKIQPAKLEDSAVYLCASSLDRRVGVNTEAFFGQGTRLTVV.

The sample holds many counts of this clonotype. The CDR3 DNA is TGTGCCAGCAGTTTAGCGACTAGCGGGGGGGCGAAGGGTGAGCAGTTCTTC. It codes for CASSLATSGGAKGEQFF. This rearrangement joins TRBV12-3 or TRBV12-4 to TRBJ2-1; 14 bases are shared with TRBD2. Trimming cost V 0 bases and J 9 bases; bases outside gene matches: 7. The CDR3 covers 17 residues.

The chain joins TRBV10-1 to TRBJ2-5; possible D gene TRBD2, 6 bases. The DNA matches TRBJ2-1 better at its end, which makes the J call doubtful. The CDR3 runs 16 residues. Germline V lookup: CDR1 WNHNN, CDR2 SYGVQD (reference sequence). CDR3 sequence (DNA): TGCGCCAGCAGTGGAGGTGGCGGACCCTCACGGGAGACCCAGTTCTTC. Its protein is CASSGGGGPSRETQFF.

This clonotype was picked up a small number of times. CDR3 in DNA: TGTGCCAGCACCCTGCCAGGGGGCTATGGCTACACCTTC. This translates into CASTLPGGYGYTF. V usage is TRBV7-2 and J usage is TRBJ1-2; 7 bases are a match to TRBD1. The CDR3 consists of 13 residues. J was trimmed by 4 bases and V by 7 bases; bases with no gene match: 6. Germline V gene data show CDR1 as SGHTA and CDR2 as FQGNSA.

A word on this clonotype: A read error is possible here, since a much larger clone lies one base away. Here the CDR3 reads CANSFSGGFYNEQFF. In DNA, the CDR3 is TGTGCCAACAGCTTTAGCGGGGGATTCTACAATGAGCAGTTCTTC. The rearrangement uses TRBV5-8 and TRBJ2-1; TRBD2 matches at 9 bases. This CDR3 has 15 amino acids. Germline V lookup: CDR1 SGHTS, CDR2 YDEGEE.

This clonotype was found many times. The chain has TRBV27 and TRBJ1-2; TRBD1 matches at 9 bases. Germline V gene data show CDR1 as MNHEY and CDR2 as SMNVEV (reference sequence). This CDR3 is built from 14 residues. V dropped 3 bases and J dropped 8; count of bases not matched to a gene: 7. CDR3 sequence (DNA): TGTGCCAGCAGTTTGTTGGACAGGGGTGGAGGCTACACCTTC. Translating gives CASSLLDRGGGYTF.

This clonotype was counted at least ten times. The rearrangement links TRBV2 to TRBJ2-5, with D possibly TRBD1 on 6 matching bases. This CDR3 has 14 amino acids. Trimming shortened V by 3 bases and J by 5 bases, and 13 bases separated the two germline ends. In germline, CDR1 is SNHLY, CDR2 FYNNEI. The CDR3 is CASSDVAGVETQYF. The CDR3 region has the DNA TGTGCCAGCAGTGATGTGGCAGGGGTCGAGACCCAGTACTTC.

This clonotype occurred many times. The CDR3 DNA follows: TGTGCCAGCAGTTACGGACGGAAGAACACTGAAGCTTTCTTT. Its protein product is CASSYGRKNTEAFF. V usage is TRBV6-5 and J usage is TRBJ1-1; the D is unclear. Germline-derived CDR1 and CDR2 are MNHEY and SVGAGI. This CDR3 contains 14 residues. V lost 2 bases and J 1 base, leaving 8 bases between the germline ends.

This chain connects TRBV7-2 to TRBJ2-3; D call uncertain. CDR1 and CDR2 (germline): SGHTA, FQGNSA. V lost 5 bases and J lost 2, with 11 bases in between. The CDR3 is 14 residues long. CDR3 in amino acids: CASSVDVATDTQYF. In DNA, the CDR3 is TGTGCCAGCAGCGTAGATGTAGCCACAGATACGCAGTATTTT.

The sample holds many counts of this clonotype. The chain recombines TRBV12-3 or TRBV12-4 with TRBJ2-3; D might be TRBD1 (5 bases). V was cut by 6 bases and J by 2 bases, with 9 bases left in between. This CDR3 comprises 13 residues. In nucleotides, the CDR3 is TGTGCCAGCAGAGGACAAATCACAGATACGCAGTATTTT. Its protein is CASRGQITDTQYF.